These 25 T cell receptor beta chains came from one sample sequenced in a study of beta chain features in type 1 diabetes (dated by TCRdb to the late 2010s). Which antigens these TCRs recognize remains unknown. The library was generated by the immunoSEQ multiplex PCR assay. The entire amount of isolated RNA was reverse transcribed using the High Capacity cDNA Reverse Transcription Kit, so the sequenced TCRB transcripts were expressed ones. TCRdb re-hosts the immuneACCESS table, in-frame sequences only. Its copies lack some clones; in the studies checked, an unresolved V gene accounts for under half of them, and the cause for the rest is not known. In all, the sample holds some 52,000 clones, and 42% of those were seen once. Of the sample, approximately 1.3% falls within the top ten clones. What the study reported, not specific to this receptor: In all four CD4+ subsets, TCRB CDR3 length was moderately but significantly shorter in type 1 diabetes patients.

Sequences were obtained from Tregs from blood. The cell subset or site label here, explained by the study, means: regulatory CD4+ T cells. The source is a man aged 30 to 39 with type 1 diabetes.

The chain carries TRBV5-1 and TRBJ2-3; tentatively, D is TRBD2 (6 bases). V lost 4 bases, J lost 7 bases, and 19 bases lay in between. This CDR3 is built from 15 residues. Germline V gene data show CDR1 as SGHRS and CDR2 as YFSETQ. The CDR3 DNA reads as TGCGCCAGCAGCGAGACGGCAGAGGAGGGGAATACGCAGTATTTT. Translation gives CASSETAEEGNTQYF.

V and J are TRBV5-4 and TRBJ2-2; a possible D gene is TRBD2 (6 bases). This CDR3 contains 16 residues. The germline CDR1 and CDR2 sequences are SGHNT and YYREEE (reference sequence). Trimming cost V 1 base and J 6 bases, with 16 bases left between them. The CDR3 nucleotides read TGTGCCAGCAGCTTGCCGAGACTAGTAGGGTCCGGGGAGCTGTTTTTT. It is translated as CASSLPRLVGSGELFF.

This chain links TRBV5-6 with TRBJ2-5; TRBD1 might be the D (6 bases). Germline CDR1 and CDR2: SGHDT and YYEEEE. Trimming left V 7 bases short and J 11 bases short, with 21 bases between. The CDR3 has 13 residues. CDR3: CASWGQNRGEQYF. The CDR3 DNA reads TGTGCCAGCTGGGGGCAGAACCGGGGTGAGCAGTACTTC.

This clone was detected only a few times. The V gene is TRBV7-2, the J gene TRBJ2-3, with 8 bases fitting TRBD1. CDR3 length equals 14 residues. J lost 6 bases, V lost 5 bases, and 7 bases had no gene match. From germline, CDR1 is SGHTA and CDR2 FQGNSA. The CDR3 is CASSPDRGGDTQYF. CDR3 nucleotide sequence: TGTGCCAGCAGCCCTGACAGGGGAGGTGATACGCAGTATTTT.

V gene TRBV7-2 combines with J gene TRBJ2-1; D perhaps matches TRBD2 (6 bases). The CDR3 has 15 residues. Germline CDR1 is SGHTA and CDR2 is FQGNSA. V was trimmed by 1 base and J by 0 bases, leaving 7 bases between them. The CDR3 loop reads CASSLDGSSYNEQFF. The CDR3 nucleotides read TGTGCCAGCAGCTTAGACGGGAGCTCCTACAATGAGCAGTTCTTC. Supplemented by reference TRBV7-2 and TRBJ2-1, the full variable domain reads GAGVSQSPSNKVTEKGKDVELRCDPISGHTALYWYRQSLGQGLEFLIYFQGNSAPDKSGLPSDRFSAERTGGSVSTLTIQRTQQEDSAVYLCASSLDGSSYNEQFFGPGTRLTVL.

This chain uses TRBV4-2 with TRBJ2-1; possibly TRBD2 for D (6 bases). The CDR3 has 16 amino acids. The V gene lost 4 bases and the J gene lost 0 bases, with 13 bases spanning the gap. CDR1 and CDR2 (germline): LGHNA, YNFKEQ. CDR3 sequence: CASSLGTASSYNEQFF. The CDR3 DNA reads TGTGCCAGCAGCCTTGGGACTGCTAGCTCCTACAATGAGCAGTTCTTC.

This clone turned up a few times. The V call is TRBV27, the J call TRBJ1-1; D not certain. V was clipped by 4 bases and J by 0 bases, with 6 bases between them. The CDR3 has 13 residues. CDR1 is MNHEY, CDR2 SMNVEV, per germline (reference sequence). Here the CDR3 reads CASSYRVNTEAFF. For the CDR3, the DNA is TGTGCCAGCAGTTATCGAGTGAACACTGAAGCTTTCTTT.

In this sample, this clone turned up a few times. The chain employs TRBV4-2 and TRBJ2-1; tentative D call: TRBD2 (5 bases). Germline V CDR1 and CDR2: LGHNA, YNFKEQ. The CDR3 totals 16 residues. V shed 1 base and J shed 4 bases, with 14 bases lying between them. CDR3 in DNA: TGTGCCAGCAGCCAAGGTATCCTAGCCAGTTACAATGAGCAGTTCTTC. It translates to CASSQGILASYNEQFF.

This clone has a count of ten or more. V is TRBV6-5 and J is TRBJ1-2; 7 bases align to TRBD1. V was clipped by 6 bases and J by 5 bases; unmatched bases: 9. The CDR3 is 14 amino acids. Germline loops: CDR1 MNHEY, CDR2 SVGAGI. The CDR3, as DNA: TGTGCCAGCAGGGCCACGGGACAGCAATATGGCTACACCTTC. This codes for CASRATGQQYGYTF.

The chain has TRBV28 and TRBJ1-4; tentatively, D is TRBD1 (6 bases). V dropped 10 bases and J dropped 5 bases, with 29 bases sitting between them. CDR1 and CDR2 from the germline V gene are MDHEN and SYDVKM. The CDR3 spans 18 residues. The CDR3 sequence is CATNTRAGAALINEKLFF. CDR3 nucleotides: TGTGCCACCAACACGAGGGCAGGGGCCGCCCTGATCAATGAAAAACTGTTTTTT.

The chain joins TRBV12-5 to TRBJ2-7; tentative D call: TRBD1 (5 bases). Germline values: CDR1 LGHNT, CDR2 FRNRAP. The CDR3 has 13 residues. V lost 1 base, J lost 4 bases, and 8 bases lay in between. CDR3 sequence: CASGLDQGYEQYF. For the CDR3, the DNA is TGTGCTAGTGGTTTGGATCAGGGTTACGAGCAGTACTTC.

CDR3 in amino acids: CASSFLTGDPSYEQYF. The CDR3 bases are TGTGCCAGCAGCTTCCTTACAGGGGATCCCTCCTACGAGCAGTACTTC. This rearrangement joins TRBV11-2 to TRBJ2-7; TRBD1 matches 7 bases. Germline V gene data show CDR1 as SGHAT and CDR2 as FQNNGV. V dropped 3 bases and J dropped 0; count of bases not matched to a gene: 8. This CDR3 is built from 16 residues.

The chain recombines TRBV5-4 with TRBJ2-5, with 13 bases aligning to TRBD2. Germline V gene lookup returns CDR1 SGHNT and CDR2 YYREEE (reference sequence). The CDR3 is 17 amino acids. The V gene end was trimmed by 0 bases and the J gene end by 5 bases; junction bases not matched to a gene: 7. The CDR3 region is CASSLGLAGGAMETQYF. In nucleotides, the CDR3 is TGTGCCAGCAGCTTGGGACTAGCGGGAGGTGCGATGGAGACCCAGTACTTC.

The genes are TRBV7-9 and TRBJ1-1, with D perhaps TRBD1 (6 bases). The CDR3 is 15 residues long. Germline CDR1 and CDR2: SEHNR and FQNEAQ (reference sequence). V gave up 6 bases and J gave up 1 base, with 15 bases separating them. CDR3 amino acids: CASRPTGKWNTEAFF. As DNA, the CDR3 is TGTGCCAGCAGGCCCACAGGGAAGTGGAACACTGAAGCTTTCTTT.

The chain uses TRBV7-2 and TRBJ2-5; D gene uncertain. V lost 7 bases and J lost 3, with 24 bases in between. There are 17 residues in the CDR3. Per the germline V gene, CDR1 is SGHTA and CDR2 is FQGNSA. CDR3 sequence: CASNNDLARGVKETQYF. The CDR3, as DNA: TGTGCCAGCAACAACGACCTTGCTCGCGGTGTTAAAGAGACCCAGTACTTC.

The V and J genes are TRBV28 and TRBJ2-6; 7 bases fit TRBD1. V shed 4 bases, J shed 4 bases, and the junction held 4 bases outside the gene matches. CDR1 MDHEN and CDR2 SYDVKM come from the germline V gene. The CDR3 consists of 15 residues. For the CDR3, the DNA is TGTGCCAGCAGTTCCACAGGGGCCGGGGCCAACGTCCTGACTTTC. Its protein product is CASSSTGAGANVLTF. Complete variable domain (other parts from reference TRBV28 and TRBJ2-6): DVKVTQSSRYLVKRTGEKVFLECVQDMDHENMFWYRQDPGLGLRLIYFSYDVKMKEKGDIPEGYSVSREKKERFSLILESASTNQTSMYLCASSSTGAGANVLTFGAGSRLTVL.

This rearrangement joins TRBV15 to TRBJ2-5; D is possibly TRBD2 (6 bases). Germline V gene lookup returns CDR1 LNHNV and CDR2 YYDKDF (reference sequence). Trimming took off 3 bases at V and 2 bases at J, with 10 bases between the two ends. This CDR3 is 14 amino acids long. Here the CDR3 reads CATSRVRGQETQYF. The CDR3 nucleotides read TGTGCCACCAGCAGGGTGCGGGGACAAGAGACCCAGTACTTC.

V is TRBV18 and J is TRBJ1-1; 7 bases map to TRBD1. The CDR3 runs 17 residues. Germline V gene lookup returns CDR1 KGHSH and CDR2 LQKENI. Trimming took 2 bases from V and 0 from J; bases not matched to a gene: 9. The CDR3 loop is CASSPSRKGAVNTEAFF. DNA for the CDR3: TGTGCCAGCTCACCATCGAGGAAGGGGGCCGTGAACACTGAAGCTTTCTTT. The full variable domain, rest sourced from reference TRBV18 and TRBJ1-1, is NAGVMQNPRHLVRRRGQEARLRCSPMKGHSHVYWYRQLPEEGLKFMVYLQKENIIDESGMPKERFSAEFPKEGPSILRIQQVVRGDSAAYFCASSPSRKGAVNTEAFFGQGTRLTVV.

As for this clone: The same CDR3 also results from other DNA sequences found in this sample. The rearrangement joins TRBV10-3 to TRBJ2-5; no firm D call. The V end lost 0 bases, the J end lost 5 bases, and 7 bases lay between the germline ends. The CDR3 covers 13 residues. The V gene's germline CDR1 is ENHRY and CDR2 SYGVKD. The CDR3 nucleotides are TGTGCCATCAGTGAGTCGTTCCGGGAGACCCAGTACTTC. It is translated as CAISESFRETQYF.

The chain couples TRBV2 to TRBJ1-1; D gene unclear. Trimming took off 7 bases at V and 5 bases at J, with 11 bases between the two ends. The CDR3 sequence is 12 residues long. CDR1 is SNHLY, CDR2 FYNNEI, per germline. The CDR3 sequence: CASNRLYTEAFF. In DNA, the CDR3 is TGTGCCAGCAATCGACTGTATACTGAAGCTTTCTTT.

The rearrangement links TRBV10-3 to TRBJ2-3; D is unresolved. The CDR3 runs to 13 residues. V dropped 4 bases and J dropped 0 bases, with 5 bases sitting between them. Germline-derived CDR1 and CDR2 are ENHRY and SYGVKD. The CDR3 region is CAISVQSTDTQYF. CDR3 DNA sequence: TGTGCCATCAGTGTCCAGAGCACAGATACGCAGTATTTT.

V is TRBV7-9 and J is TRBJ1-5; 9 nucleotides line up with TRBD1. The CDR3 has 15 residues. Germline CDR1 SEHNR, CDR2 FQNEAQ (reference sequence). V shed 5 bases and J 6 bases; nucleotides not matched to a gene: 8. CDR3 sequence (DNA): TGTGCCAGCAGCCTCTACGAGGACAGGGGTCAGCCCCAGCATTTT. Protein sequence: CASSLYEDRGQPQHF.

This rearrangement joins TRBV28 to TRBJ1-1, with 9 positions matching TRBD1. V trimming: 6 bases; J trimming: 0 bases; junction bases outside the gene matches: 8. This CDR3 has 16 amino acids. From germline, CDR1 is MDHEN and CDR2 SYDVKM. CDR3 bases: TGTGCCAGCAGAAGACATAGGACAGGGGTGAACACTGAAGCTTTCTTT. As protein: CASRRHRTGVNTEAFF. The whole variable domain, filled in from reference TRBV28 and TRBJ1-1, reads DVKVTQSSRYLVKRTGEKVFLECVQDMDHENMFWYRQDPGLGLRLIYFSYDVKMKEKGDIPEGYSVSREKKERFSLILESASTNQTSMYLCASRRHRTGVNTEAFFGQGTRLTVV.

The gene calls are TRBV7-2 and TRBJ2-5, with D unresolved. This CDR3 contains 14 residues. Germline loops: CDR1 SGHTA, CDR2 FQGNSA. Deletions cut 1 base from V and 2 bases from J, with 8 bases between. The chain's CDR3 is CASSLGATQETQYF. The CDR3 nucleotides read TGTGCCAGCAGCTTAGGGGCTACACAAGAGACCCAGTACTTC. Complete variable domain (other parts from reference TRBV7-2 and TRBJ2-5): GAGVSQSPSNKVTEKGKDVELRCDPISGHTALYWYRQSLGQGLEFLIYFQGNSAPDKSGLPSDRFSAERTGGSVSTLTIQRTQQEDSAVYLCASSLGATQETQYFGPGTRLLVL.

This clone was recorded a few times. CDR3 DNA: TGTGCCAGCAGCCAAGCGAGAGGGGGGGGGACTGAAGCTTTCTTT. This sequence encodes CASSQARGGGTEAFF. This sequence joins TRBV4-2 and TRBJ1-1, with D tentatively TRBD1 (6 bases). The CDR3 runs 15 residues. Germline CDR1 is LGHNA and CDR2 is YNFKEQ. The V and J ends lost 1 base and 5 bases respectively, with 14 bases between them.